This T cell receptor (beta chain) is drawn from a study of Tregs in tolerant kidney transplant recipients. Study as a whole: Sorted recipient Tregs were expanded on donor B cells with IL-2, restimulated day 11.

This clone is medium-sized in the sample. Its cognate antigen is unknown. Germline loops: CDR1 GTSNPN, CDR2 SVGIG (reference sequence). The CDR3 is 14 amino acids. V lost 2 bases and J lost 8, with 16 bases in between. Produced via immunoSEQ multiplex PCR; TCRdb's table is partial and in-frame only. The sample yields about 3,000 clones, roughly 40% seen once. This clonotype was sampled from a human donor in good health. The specimen was Tregs from blood grown in culture. The chain joins TRBV30 to TRBJ1-5, with D perhaps matching TRBD1 (5 bases). The CDR3 reads CAWSLGRVSKPQHF. The CDR3 DNA reads TGTGCCTGGAGTTTGGGACGAGTCTCTAAGCCCCAGCATTTT.